The 14 T cell receptor beta chains below come from one sample, sequenced in a study of monozygotic twins with inflammatory bowel disease. TCRdb reanalyzed the 5' RACE reads, giving one entry per CDR3 protein sequence and no DNA. The repertoire table contains under 200,000 distinct CDR3 sequences. The sequencing input was blood. These receptors were collected from a human donor with ulcerative colitis or Crohn's disease, or a healthy co-twin of an affected twin (not recorded which).

The gene calls are TRBV4-1 and TRBJ1-5. CDR3 size: 16 residues. The germline CDR1 and CDR2 sequences are MGHRA and YSYEKL. CDR3 loop: CASSQDQRLSNQPQHF.

V is TRBV5-1 and J is TRBJ2-3; with no DNA, the TCRdb D assignment of TRBD2 cannot be verified. This CDR3 region has 15 residues. Germline V lookup: CDR1 SGHRS, CDR2 YFSETQ. CDR3 region: CASSPRGSGSDTQYF.

V usage is TRBV20-1 and J usage is TRBJ1-1; TCRdb's assignment of TRBD1 cannot be checked, as there is no DNA. The CDR3 consists of 14 residues. Germline V gene lookup returns CDR1 DFQATT and CDR2 SNEGSKA (reference sequence). CDR3 region: CSARERGANTEAFF.

The V call is TRBV29-1, the J call TRBJ2-2. Germline V CDR1 and CDR2: SQVTM, ANQGSEA. The length of the CDR3 is 14 residues. CDR3 region: CSAGLLGNTGELFF.

CDR3: CASNSGQQETQYF. The V gene is TRBV6-2 or TRBV6-3, the J gene TRBJ2-5; TCRdb returns TRBD1, unconfirmable since there is no DNA. This CDR3 comprises 13 residues. The germline V gene has CDR1 MNHEY and CDR2 SVGEGT.

The chain has TRBV20-1 and TRBJ2-2; the D call of TRBD2 rests on TCRdb alone, since no DNA is present to check it. The CDR3 contains 15 residues. CDR1 is DFQATT and CDR2 is SNEGSKA in the germline V gene (reference sequence). CDR3 protein: CSAKSAGEHTGELFF.

V gene TRBV5-1 combines with J gene TRBJ2-7. The germline gives CDR1 SGHRS, CDR2 YFSETQ. CDR3 length: 16 amino acids. This chain's CDR3 is CASSLDVGSSSYEQYF.

The rearrangement uses TRBV5-1 and TRBJ2-2; as DNA is missing, the TRBD1 call by TCRdb cannot be tested. The CDR3 has 16 amino acids. Germline CDR1 reads SGHRS; CDR2 reads YFSETQ. The CDR3 region is CASSRDRGTNTGELFF.

The chain carries TRBV24-1 and TRBJ1-1; TCRdb gives TRBD1 as the D gene, but with no DNA this cannot be confirmed. The germline V gene encodes CDR1 KGHDR and CDR2 SFDVKD. The CDR3 contains 14 residues. CDR3 in amino acids: CATSSGTAETEAFF.

The gene calls are TRBV7-2 and TRBJ1-2; TCRdb's assignment of TRBD1 cannot be checked, as there is no DNA. The length of the CDR3 is 14 residues. CDR1 and CDR2 (germline): SGHTA, FQGNSA. The CDR3 is CASSLARQGKGYTF. Combining the CDR3 with reference TRBV7-2 and TRBJ1-2 gives the whole variable domain GAGVSQSPSNKVTEKGKDVELRCDPISGHTALYWYRQSLGQGLEFLIYFQGNSAPDKSGLPSDRFSAERTGGSVSTLTIQRTQQEDSAVYLCASSLARQGKGYTFGSGTRLTVV.

The J gene is TRBJ2-2, the V gene TRBV9; TCRdb names TRBD1, which stays unverified in the absence of DNA. The CDR3 loop spans 15 amino acids. The germline gives CDR1 SGDLS, CDR2 YYNGEE. The CDR3: CASSARTGSTGELFF.

The chain links TRBV5-5 to TRBJ1-1. CDR3 length: 13 residues. The germline gives CDR1 SGHKS, CDR2 YYEKEE (reference sequence). The chain's CDR3 is CASSWTRDTEAFF.

The gene calls are TRBV29-1 and TRBJ2-7; TCRdb calls TRBD1, which cannot be checked without DNA. The CDR3 is 14 amino acids. Per germline, CDR1 SQVTM and CDR2 ANQGSEA. CDR3 sequence: CSASTGLSSYEQYF.

V gene TRBV27 combines with J gene TRBJ1-3. Germline CDR1 is MNHEY and CDR2 is SMNVEV (reference sequence). This CDR3 comprises 16 residues. This CDR3 reads CASSLSFPVSGNTIYF.